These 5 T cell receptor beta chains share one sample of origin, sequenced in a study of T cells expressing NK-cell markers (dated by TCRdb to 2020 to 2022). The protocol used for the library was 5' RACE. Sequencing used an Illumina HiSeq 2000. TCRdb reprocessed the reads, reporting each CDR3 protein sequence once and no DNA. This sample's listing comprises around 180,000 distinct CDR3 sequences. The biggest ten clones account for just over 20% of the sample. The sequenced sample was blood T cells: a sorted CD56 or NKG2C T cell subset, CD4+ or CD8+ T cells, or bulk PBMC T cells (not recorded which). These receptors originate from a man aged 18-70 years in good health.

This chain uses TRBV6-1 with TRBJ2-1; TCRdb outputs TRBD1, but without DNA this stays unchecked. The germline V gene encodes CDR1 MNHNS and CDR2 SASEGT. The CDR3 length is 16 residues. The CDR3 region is CASRGTGGISYNEQFF.

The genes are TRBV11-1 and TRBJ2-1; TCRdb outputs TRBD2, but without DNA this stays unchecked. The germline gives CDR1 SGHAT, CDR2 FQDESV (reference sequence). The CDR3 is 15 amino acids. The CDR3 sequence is CASSFLAGVYNEQFF.

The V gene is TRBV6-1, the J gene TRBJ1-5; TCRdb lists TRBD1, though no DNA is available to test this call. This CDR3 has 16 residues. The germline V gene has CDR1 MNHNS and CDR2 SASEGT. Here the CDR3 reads CASRMWEGEQNQPQHF.

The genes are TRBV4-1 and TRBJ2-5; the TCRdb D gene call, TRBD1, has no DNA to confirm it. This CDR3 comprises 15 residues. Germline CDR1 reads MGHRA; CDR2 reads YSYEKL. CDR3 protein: CASSYQGGLGETQYF.

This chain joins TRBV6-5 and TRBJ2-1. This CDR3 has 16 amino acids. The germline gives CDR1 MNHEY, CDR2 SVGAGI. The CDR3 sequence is CASSYSRGATDNEQFF.